A single sample gave rise to the 8 T cell receptor beta chains below, sequenced in a study of low-dose radiotherapy and immunotherapy resistance in tumors. Time point described: before trial treatment. First-strand cDNA relied on TRAV- and TRBV-specific primers spanning alpha and beta chains. TCR amplification ran 15 to 25 PCR cycles using constant-region and V-primer adapter primers. A single record per CDR3 protein comes from TCRdb applying MiXCR to the reads. The sample consists of 65,000 to 100,000 distinct CDR3 sequences, roughly 19% of them appearing once. The source was PBMCs, collected before treatment. The receptors come from a male donor with prostate cancer.

The table lists this clonotype with many counts. The V call is TRBV18, the J call TRBJ2-7; maybe TRBD1 (6 bases). Germline V gene lookup returns CDR1 KGHSH and CDR2 LQKENI. V dropped 0 bases and J dropped 2 bases, with 11 bases sitting between them. The CDR3 has 15 amino acids. CDR3 residues: CASSPPAGAAYEQYF. The CDR3 DNA sequence: TGTGCCAGCTCACCACCGGCAGGGGCGGCCTACGAGCAGTACTTC.

This clonotype occurred many times. The gene calls are TRBV20-1 and TRBJ1-2; D unclear. The CDR3 length is 13 residues. V was trimmed by 0 bases and J by 1 base, leaving 6 bases between them. Germline values: CDR1 DFQATT, CDR2 SNEGSKA (reference sequence). The CDR3 region has the DNA TGCAGTGCTAGAGATACGAATAACTATGGCTACACCTTC. This gives the protein CSARDTNNYGYTF.

This clonotype was counted at least ten times. The CDR3 DNA sequence: TGTGCCATGCGGGACAGGGGCACTGAAGCTTTCTTT. Translation gives CAMRDRGTEAFF. The chain uses TRBV10-3 and TRBJ1-1, with 10 bases lining up with TRBD1. Unmatched junction bases numbered 2, after V lost 9 bases and J lost 4 bases. From germline, CDR1 is ENHRY and CDR2 SYGVKD. There are 12 residues in the CDR3.

This clonotype occurred many times. The gene calls are TRBV2 and TRBJ2-7; 8 positions agree with TRBD2. The CDR3 runs to 13 residues. Looked up from germline, CDR1 is SNHLY and CDR2 is FYNNEI. V was clipped by 7 bases and J by 2 bases; unmatched bases: 4. The CDR3 reads CASKGGGTYEQYF. The CDR3 DNA reads as TGTGCCAGCAAAGGCGGGGGGACCTACGAGCAGTACTTC.

The V gene is TRBV7-9, the J gene TRBJ2-7; TRBD2 matches 7 bases. The CDR3 has 14 residues. Losses at the gene ends were 7 bases for V and 2 bases for J; bases not matched to a gene: 8. Germline CDR1 reads SEHNR; CDR2 reads FQNEAQ (reference sequence). CDR3 sequence: CASTPAGPTYEQYF. Here the CDR3 DNA reads TGTGCCAGCACCCCAGCGGGGCCGACCTACGAGCAGTACTTC.

This clonotype was detected ten times or more. This chain connects TRBV20-1 to TRBJ2-5; D remains ambiguous. CDR1 and CDR2 (germline): DFQATT, SNEGSKA (reference sequence). The V end was cut by 0 bases, the J end by 2 bases, with 7 bases between. The CDR3 sequence is 13 residues long. CDR3 nucleotide sequence: TGCAGTGCTAGAGACCTGCGGCAAGAGACCCAGTACTTC. Protein: CSARDLRQETQYF.

This clonotype was observed many times. The rearrangement joins TRBV2 to TRBJ2-5; TRBD2 matches 8 bases. This CDR3 contains 15 residues. Germline-derived CDR1 and CDR2 are SNHLY and FYNNEI. With 6 bases clipped from V and 5 bases from J, the junction kept 11 bases outside the gene matches. For the CDR3, the DNA is TGTGCCAGCAGGCCCGCCGGGACTAGTACCGAGACCCAGTACTTC. Translation gives CASRPAGTSTETQYF.

This clonotype was recorded at least ten times. The CDR3 coding sequence is TGTGCCAGCTCACCCCGACAGGGTGTAGGCGAGCAGTACTTC. This translates into CASSPRQGVGEQYF. The V gene is TRBV18, the J gene TRBJ2-7; TRBD1 matches at 7 bases. The V and J ends lost 3 bases and 6 bases, in that order; junction bases with no gene match: 8. The CDR3 spans 14 residues. Germline CDR1 and CDR2: KGHSH and LQKENI.